This TCR beta chain derives from a study of cytomegalovirus exposure and HLA in healthy donors. Findings and limits, study-wide: In vitro work confirmed that a few CMV-associated chains recognize CMV antigens.

In regard to this clone: Its antigen is unknown.

PCR amplification relied on 60 Vbeta primers (plus 13 Jbeta primers). Per the original methods: Later work found approximately 80 million unique TCR beta chains, with 9.5 million to 11 million shared. The protocol was immunoSEQ multiplex PCR, while the TCRdb copy is restricted to in-frame clones and leaves out a portion. The V and J calls and the clone size are those of that table, but D and trimming were determined from the DNA. The repertoire holds some 200,000 clones, approximately 80% seen once, with roughly 1.3% in the top ten. Germline CDR1 SNHLY, CDR2 FYNNEI. There are 14 residues in the CDR3. With 7 bases clipped from V and 5 bases from J, the junction kept 5 bases outside the gene matches.

The V gene is TRBV2, the J gene TRBJ2-5, with TRBD1 identical over 12 bases. This receptor was obtained from a girl aged 5-17 years in good health and CMV-seronegative. The specimen was PBMCs. The DNA for the CDR3 is TGTGCCAGCAACCGGGACAGGGGGCCGGAGACCCAGTACTTC. Amino acid sequence: CASNRDRGPETQYF. Full variable domain (outside the CDR3, taken from reference TRBV2 and TRBJ2-5): EPEVTQTPSHQVTQMGQEVILRCVPISNHLYFYWYRQILGQKVEFLVSFYNNEISEKSEIFDDQFSVERPDGSNFTLKIRSTKLEDSAMYFCASNRDRGPETQYFGPGTRLLVL.